This paragraph reports one T cell receptor beta chain. The donor cohort consisted entirely of Caucasian adults residing in Nashville, Tennessee. The CDR3 totals 15 residues. V lost 1 base and J lost 7, with 13 bases in between. In germline, CDR1 is SGHAT, CDR2 FQNNGV. These data come from a study of shared clonotypes between healthy human individuals. DNA from unsorted PBMC was sequenced on ten immunoSEQ deep assay plates. Sequencing was performed with immunoSEQ multiplex PCR; in TCRdb, only in-frame clones are kept and a portion is missing. The sample lists hundreds of thousands of clones; around 77% were seen once.

This rearrangement joins TRBV11-2 to TRBJ1-4; D gene unclear. The sequence was obtained from a woman in her forties in good health. Some clones in this sample may be carry-over from other donors' samples. Source material: PBMCs. The CDR3 DNA is TGTGCCAGCAGCTTAGCTTTGAGTTTCGGTGAAAAACTGTTTTTT. This translates into CASSLALSFGEKLFF.